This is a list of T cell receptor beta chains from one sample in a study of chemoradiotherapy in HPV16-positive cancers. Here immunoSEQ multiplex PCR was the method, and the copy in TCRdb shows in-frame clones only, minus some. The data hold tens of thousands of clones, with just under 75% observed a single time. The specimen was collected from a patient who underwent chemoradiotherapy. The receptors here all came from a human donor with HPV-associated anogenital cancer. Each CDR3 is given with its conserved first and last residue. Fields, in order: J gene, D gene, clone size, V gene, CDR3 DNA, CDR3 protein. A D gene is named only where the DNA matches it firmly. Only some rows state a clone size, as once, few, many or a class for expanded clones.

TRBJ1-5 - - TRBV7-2 TGTGCCAGCAGCTCCACCTCGAATCAGCCCCAGCATTTT CASSSTSNQPQHF
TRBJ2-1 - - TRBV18 TGTGCCAGCTCGACCAGCCTAGGGGAGTACAATGAGCAGTTCTTC CASSTSLGEYNEQFF
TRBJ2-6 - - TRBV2 TGTGCCAGCAGCCCTATCGTCTCTGGGGCCAACGTCCTGACTTTC CASSPIVSGANVLTF
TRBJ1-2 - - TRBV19 TGTGCCAGTAGTCCCGACAGGAATCTTAGGGGTGGCTACACCTTC CASSPDRNLRGGYTF
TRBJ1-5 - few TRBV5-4 TGTGCCAGCAGCTTGGACAGTGGTCAGCCCCAGCATTTT CASSLDSGQPQHF
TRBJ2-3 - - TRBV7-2 TGTGCCAGCAGCTCCCCGGATACGCAGTATTTT CASSSPDTQYF
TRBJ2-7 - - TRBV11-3 TGTGCCAGCAGCTTAGTCCGGGGGACCTACGAGCAGTACTTC CASSLVRGTYEQYF
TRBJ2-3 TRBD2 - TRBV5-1 TGCGCCAGCAGCTCCGCGGGGGGGCCTGCAGATACGCAGTATTTT CASSSAGGPADTQYF
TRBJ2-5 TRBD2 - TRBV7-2 TGTGCCAGCAGCAGACTAGCGGGAGAAGAGACCCAGTACTTC CASSRLAGEETQYF
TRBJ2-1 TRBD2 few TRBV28 TGTGCCAGCAGTTTTAGCGGGAGAGGAAATGAGCAGTTCTTC CASSFSGRGNEQFF
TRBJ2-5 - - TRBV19 TGTGCCAGTAGTAGCATCACAGGGAGTTATGGGGAGACCCAGTACTTC CASSSITGSYGETQYF
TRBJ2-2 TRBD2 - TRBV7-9 TGTGCCAGCAGCTTCGGACTAGCGGGAGTTCCCGGGGAGCTGTTTTTT CASSFGLAGVPGELFF
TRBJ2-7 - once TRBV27 TGTGCCAGCAGTTTGAGAGGGGGCGAGCAGTACTTC CASSLRGGEQYF
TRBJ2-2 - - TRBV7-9 TGTGCCAGCAGCCACGGGACTGCCTTGAACACCGGGGAGCTGTTTTTT CASSHGTALNTGELFF
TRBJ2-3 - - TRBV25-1 TGTGCCAGCAGCTCCCTAGAGGGAACAGATACGCAGTATTTT CASSSLEGTDTQYF
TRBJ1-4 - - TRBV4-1 TGCGCCAGCAGCGACACGACTAGTGAAAAACTGTTTTTT CASSDTTSEKLFF
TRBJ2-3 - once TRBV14 TGTGCCAGCAGCCAAGAACGCGGCGGGCCAATGGGCACAGATACGCAGTATTTT CASSQERGGPMGTDTQYF
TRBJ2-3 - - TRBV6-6 TGTGCCAGCAGTACCCGCGGTACGCAGTATTTT CASSTRGTQYF
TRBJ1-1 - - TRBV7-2 TGTGCCAGCAGCCGAGACACACTGAACACTGAAGCTTTCTTT CASSRDTLNTEAFF
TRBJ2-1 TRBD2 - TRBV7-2 TGTGCCAGCAGCTTCAGCGGGAGTTCCTACAATGAGCAGTTCTTC CASSFSGSSYNEQFF
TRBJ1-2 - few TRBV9 TGTGCCAGCAGCGGAGCTTCGGACGGCTACACCTTC CASSGASDGYTF
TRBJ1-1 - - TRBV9 TGTGCCAGCAGCGTAGGGGCAGAGACGAACACTGAAGCTTTCTTT CASSVGAETNTEAFF
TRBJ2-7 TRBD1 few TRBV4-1 TGCGCCAGCAGCCAACCCGACAGGGGACTCGACGAGCAGTACTTC CASSQPDRGLDEQYF
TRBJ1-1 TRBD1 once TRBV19 TGTGCCAGTAGTATAGTCCCTCGGACAGGGCTCACTGAAGCTTTCTTT CASSIVPRTGLTEAFF
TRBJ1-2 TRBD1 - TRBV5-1 TGCGCCAGCAGCCTGGGACAGGGGGCATTTGGCTACACCTTC CASSLGQGAFGYTF
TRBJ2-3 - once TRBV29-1 TGCAGCGTTGAAGACGGCACAGATACGCAGTATTTT CSVEDGTDTQYF
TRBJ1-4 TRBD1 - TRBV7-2 TGTGCCAGCAGCTTAGTTAGGGGACAGGTTGGTGAAAAACTGTTTTTT CASSLVRGQVGEKLFF
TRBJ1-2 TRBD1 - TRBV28 TGTGCCCTCCTCTCCGGACAGGGAGGGCACTATGGCTACACCTTC CALLSGQGGHYGYTF
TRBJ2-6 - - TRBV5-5 TGTGCCAGCAGCTTGAATCAACCTGGGGCCAACGTCCTGACTTTC CASSLNQPGANVLTF
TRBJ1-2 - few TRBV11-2 TGTGCCAGCAGCTTAGCAGGGCGCGGCTACACCTTC CASSLAGRGYTF
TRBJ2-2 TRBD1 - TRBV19 TGTGCCACATCCCGACAGGGGGTCACCGGGGAGCTGTTTTTT CATSRQGVTGELFF
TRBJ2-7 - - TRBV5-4 TGTGCCAGCAGCTTCCGGGACGGCTCCTACGAGCAGTACTTC CASSFRDGSYEQYF
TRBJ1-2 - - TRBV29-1 TGCAGCGTTGAAGACCGTGGACAGTTTAGCTACACCTTC CSVEDRGQFSYTF
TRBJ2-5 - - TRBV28 TGTGCCAGCAGTCCCCCCCCTGGGGGGAGCGGCCCTAAAGAGACCCAGTACTTC CASSPPPGGSGPKETQYF
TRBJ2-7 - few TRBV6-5 TGTGCCAGCAGTTACACAGGGTCCTCCATGGTGGGCGAGCAGTACTTC CASSYTGSSMVGEQYF
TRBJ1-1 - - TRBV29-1 TGCAGCGTTGAAGATGGGTGGGGCGAGGGAACTGAAGCTTTCTTT CSVEDGWGEGTEAFF
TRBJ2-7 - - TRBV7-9 TGTGCCAGCAGCCTGGGTGGGGGCTCCTACGAGCAGTACTTC CASSLGGGSYEQYF
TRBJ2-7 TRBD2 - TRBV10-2 TGCGCCAGCAGTGAAATAGCGGGGGGATCCTACGAGCAGTACTTC CASSEIAGGSYEQYF
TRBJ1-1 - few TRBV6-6 TGTGCCAGCAGTTACACAGGGCCGATGACTGAAGCTTTCTTT CASSYTGPMTEAFF
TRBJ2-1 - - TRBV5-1 TGCGCCAGCAGCTTGGACGGAGATTACAATGAGCAGTTCTTC CASSLDGDYNEQFF
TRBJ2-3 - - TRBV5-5 TGTGCCAGCAGCGCGCTCTGGGGTACAGATACGCAGTATTTT CASSALWGTDTQYF
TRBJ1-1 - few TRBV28 TGTGCCAGCCACGAGGGGGTAATGGTAACTGAAGCTTTCTTT CASHEGVMVTEAFF
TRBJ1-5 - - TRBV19 TGTGCCAGTAGTATTTCAGGTCACCAGCCCCAGCATTTT CASSISGHQPQHF
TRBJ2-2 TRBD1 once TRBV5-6 TGTGCCAGCAGCTTACAGGGGTACGGGGAGCTGTTTTTT CASSLQGYGELFF
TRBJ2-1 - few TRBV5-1 TGCGCCAGCAGCTTGGAATCACAGGTTTACAATGAGCAGTTCTTC CASSLESQVYNEQFF
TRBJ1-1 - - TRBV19 TGTGCCAGTAGTCTAGGGTACACTGAAGCTTTCTTT CASSLGYTEAFF
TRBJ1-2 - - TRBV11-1 TGTGCCAGCAGCTTAGGCGAGATACACTATGGCTACACCTTC CASSLGEIHYGYTF
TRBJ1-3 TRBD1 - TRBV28 TGTGCCAGCAGCCAGGACCACAGGGGAACCTGGTCTGGAAACACCATATATTTT CASSQDHRGTWSGNTIYF
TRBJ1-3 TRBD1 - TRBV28 TGTGCCAGCAGTAAACAGGGGTCTGGAAACACCATATATTTT CASSKQGSGNTIYF
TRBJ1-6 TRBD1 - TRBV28 TGTGCCAGCAGTTCGCCCGGACAGGGGGATTCACCCCTCCACTTT CASSSPGQGDSPLHF
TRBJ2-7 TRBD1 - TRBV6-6 TGTGCCAGCAGCCCGGGACAGGGAGTAGGGTCCTACGAGCAGTACTTC CASSPGQGVGSYEQYF
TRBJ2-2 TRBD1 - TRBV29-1 TGCAGCGTTTATGGGGACAGCGAGAACACCGGGGAGCTGTTTTTT CSVYGDSENTGELFF
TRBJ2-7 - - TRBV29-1 TGCAGCGTTGTAGCCGGCACCTACGAGCAGTACTTC CSVVAGTYEQYF
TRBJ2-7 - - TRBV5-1 TGCGCCAGCAGCTTGGGGGGGACGAGTCCTTTTCCCTACGAGCAGTACTTC CASSLGGTSPFPYEQYF
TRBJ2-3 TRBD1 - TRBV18 TGTGCCAGCTCACCCGTGACAGGGACAGATACGCAGTATTTT CASSPVTGTDTQYF